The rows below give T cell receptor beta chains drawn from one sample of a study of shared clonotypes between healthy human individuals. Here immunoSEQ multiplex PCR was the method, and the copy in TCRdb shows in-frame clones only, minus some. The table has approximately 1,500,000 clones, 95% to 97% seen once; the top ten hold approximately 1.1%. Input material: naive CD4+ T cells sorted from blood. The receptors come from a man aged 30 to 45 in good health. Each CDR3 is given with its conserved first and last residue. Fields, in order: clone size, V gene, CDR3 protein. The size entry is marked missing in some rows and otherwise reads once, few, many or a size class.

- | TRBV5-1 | CASQGGGSRNEQFF
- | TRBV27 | CASIDREDGYTF
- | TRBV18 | CASSPLAGGRTDTQYF
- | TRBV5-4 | CASSLGSSGGDIQYF
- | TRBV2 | CASTRGVTNTEAFF
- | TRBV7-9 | CASSLDRDTDTQYF
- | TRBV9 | CASSVTGSSGHFPYNEQFF
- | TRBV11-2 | CASSLGPGLSTDTQYF
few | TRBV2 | CASTLDSGANVLTF
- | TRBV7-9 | CASSLLAGEQPQHF
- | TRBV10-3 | CAISESRTQADYGYTF
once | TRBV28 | CASSLRLAGGTDTQYF
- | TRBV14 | CASSQKLPTGTNEKLFF
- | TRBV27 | CASSFRLTTDTQYF
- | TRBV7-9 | CASSDILEDPPSF
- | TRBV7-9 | CASSSTGGAGETQYF
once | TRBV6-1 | CASRTTPRPPYEQYF
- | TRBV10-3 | CAISPGLAGEKELFF
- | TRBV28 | CASRGHPGVEAFF
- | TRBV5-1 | CASSLGVSVDTDTQYF
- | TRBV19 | CASSMATSGSYNEQFF
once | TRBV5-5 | CASSFFGTGFTDTQYF
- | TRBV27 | CASAPRTGGLWETQYF
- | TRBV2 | CASSPGVSGNTIYF
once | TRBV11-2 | CASSLDTEYEQYF
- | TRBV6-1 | CASSSWDRPGETQYF
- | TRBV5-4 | CASSFYRGEVTNEQFF
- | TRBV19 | CASSILPGTNTGELFF
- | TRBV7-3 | CASSLGDRGNTGELFF
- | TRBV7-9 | CASSTGQGVEKLFF
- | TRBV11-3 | CASSLTLGLEQFF
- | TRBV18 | CASAQLHRAQGEQYF
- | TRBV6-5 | CASSPRGGTGQPQHF
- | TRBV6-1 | CASSENAGANYGYTF
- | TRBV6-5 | CASSGYRGPNEKLFF
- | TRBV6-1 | CASSEAWDMGSYSNQPQHF
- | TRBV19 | CASRQERAQETQYF
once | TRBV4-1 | CASSQVGRGKTEAFF
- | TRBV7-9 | CASSPLLTF
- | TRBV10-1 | CASRGQGIRKLFF
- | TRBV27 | CASSLMGQGFNYGYTF
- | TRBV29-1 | CSVRRDNYGYTF
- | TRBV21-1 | CASHEGNEQYF
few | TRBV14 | CASSQFQGFNLHEQYF
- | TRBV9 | CASSPISGSSYNEQFF
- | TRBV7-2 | CASSSTEKNVQFF
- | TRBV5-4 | CASSLAGQASGYEQYF
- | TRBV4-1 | CASSQRQGLSYEQYF
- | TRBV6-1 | CASSDYTNYGYTF
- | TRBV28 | CASSLSMGYTGELFF
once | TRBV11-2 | CASSLLGGATEAFF
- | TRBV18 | CASSLSNQPQHF
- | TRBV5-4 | CASSFRKSTDTQYF
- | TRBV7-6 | CASSFTATSGRGEQFF